This T cell receptor beta chain was profiled in a study of blood T cell repertoires in COVID-19. Study-wide background: The study drew acute and convalescent COVID-19 samples from the United States, Italy and Spain. PBMCs, B-cell-depleted T cells, or T cells were the source of the cDNA or gDNA that made up the material.

Authors' processing steps: Nucleated cell counts were estimated from reference gene primer amplification. Here immunoSEQ multiplex PCR was the method, and the copy in TCRdb shows in-frame clones only, minus some. Clone size and V and J calls were adopted from that table, with D and trimming inferred from the DNA. The sample consists of some 41,000 clones, around 83% of them appearing once. The CDR3 is 15 amino acids. CDR1 is SEHNR, CDR2 FQNEAQ, per germline (reference sequence). Trimming at V came to 0 bases and at J to 9 bases, leaving 5 bases not matched to a gene. The sequence derives from a woman older than 75 with active or convalescent COVID-19. The rearrangement joins TRBV7-9 to TRBJ2-1, with 10 bases identical to TRBD2. Sequencing used peripheral blood. The CDR3 nucleotides read TGTGCCAGCAGCTTAGCAGCGGGAGGGCCTATTGAGCAGTTCTTC. Its translation: CASSLAAGGPIEQFF.